This T cell receptor beta chain originates from a study of persistence of HIV-infected CD4 T cells. Across the whole study: Anti-CD3/anti-CD28 stimulation activated a higher proportion of cells than antigen stimulation, with lower memory fraction. Study-level findings and limits: Within sorted populations, more oligoclonal TCRs accompanied more oligoclonal proviruses.

As for this clone: Its antigen is unknown.

Trimming at V came to 6 bases and at J to 6 bases, leaving 13 bases not matched to a gene. Germline lookup yields CDR1 MNHNY and CDR2 SVGAGI (reference sequence). The CDR3 is made up of 16 amino acids. Nonspecific anti-CD3/anti-CD28 bead stimulation represents the broad CD4+ T cell repertoire. Sorting of responding CD4+ T cells relied on upregulated CD40 ligand together with CD69. The libraries were made with immunoSEQ version 4 in survey mode. TCRdb's copy holds only in-frame clones and misses some; the assay was immunoSEQ multiplex PCR. The repertoire holds around 35,000 clones, with roughly 89% as singletons.

This specimen consisted of CD4+ T cells sorted from PBMCs after approximately 18-hour stimulation, obtained from a patient who received antiretroviral therapy. The source of this sequence is an adult man with HIV who was CMV-seropositive. The V and J genes are TRBV6-6 and TRBJ2-7; 11 nucleotides match TRBD1. This CDR3 reads CASSRRTGGDPSEQYF. As DNA, the CDR3 is TGTGCCAGCAGCCGAAGGACAGGGGGCGATCCCTCCGAGCAGTACTTC.